This entry lists 26 T cell receptor beta chains sequenced from one sample in a study of T cell responses to AZD1222 COVID-19 vaccine. Profiling relied on immunoSEQ multiplex PCR, and the TCRdb table lists in-frame clones only, not all of them. The table records about 120,000 clones, over 75% of them present only once. The material sequenced was peripheral blood, taken on day 0 of AZD1222 vaccination. The receptors here all came from an adult in good health.

The V and J genes are TRBV7-9 and TRBJ1-1, with D uncertain. V dropped 3 bases and J dropped 8 bases, with 7 bases sitting between them. In germline, CDR1 is SEHNR, CDR2 FQNEAQ (reference sequence). The CDR3 extends over 11 amino acids. In DNA form, the CDR3 reads TGTGCCAGCAGCTTTCCGGAGGAAGCTTTCTTT. This codes for CASSFPEEAFF.

J is TRBJ1-4 and V is TRBV7-9; tentative D call: TRBD1 (5 bases). This CDR3 region has 14 residues. The V and J ends lost 3 bases and 11 bases respectively, with 16 bases between them. Germline V gene data show CDR1 as SEHNR and CDR2 as FQNEAQ (reference sequence). The CDR3 sequence is CASSFERRAGKLFF. DNA of the CDR3: TGTGCCAGCAGCTTCGAGCGTAGGGCAGGGAAACTGTTTTTT.

The V gene is TRBV5-1, the J gene TRBJ1-1, with TRBD1 matching over 8 bases. The CDR3 is made up of 13 amino acids. Germline V CDR1 and CDR2: SGHRS, YFSETQ. V lost 0 bases to trimming and J lost 12 bases; unmatched junction nucleotides: 7. The CDR3 loop is CASSLDDRGQPFF. The CDR3 nucleotides are TGCGCCAGCAGCTTGGACGACAGGGGTCAACCTTTCTTT.

The V and J genes are TRBV19 and TRBJ2-2; weak D call: TRBD2 (7 bases). Germline CDR1 LNHDA, CDR2 SQIVND (reference sequence). This CDR3 comprises 16 residues. V dropped 4 bases and J dropped 5 bases, with 17 bases sitting between them. In DNA, the CDR3 is TGTGCCAGTAGTACCCTGACGGGGGGCGAGACCGGGGAGCTGTTTTTT. Protein sequence: CASSTLTGGETGELFF.

The rearrangement joins TRBV19 to TRBJ1-5; the match to TRBD1 covers 8 bases. The CDR3 covers 14 residues. J lost 9 bases, V lost 5 bases, and 9 bases had no gene match. Germline CDR1 and CDR2: LNHDA and SQIVND (reference sequence). CDR3 DNA: TGTGCCAGTAGTGCGGACAGGGATAGATGGCCCCAGCATTTT. Amino acids: CASSADRDRWPQHF.

This clone has just a few counts. The chain links TRBV4-1 to TRBJ2-1; 10 nucleotides align to TRBD2. V was clipped by 4 bases and J by 10 bases; unmatched bases: 16. The CDR3 runs 17 residues. CDR1 and CDR2 (germline): MGHRA, YSYEKL. CDR3 in amino acids: CASSRVGRASGGGEQFF. Written as DNA, the CDR3 is TGCGCCAGCAGCCGGGTAGGGCGGGCTAGCGGGGGCGGGGAGCAGTTCTTC.

J is TRBJ1-2 and V is TRBV19; possible D gene TRBD1, 5 bases. Germline assignment: CDR1 LNHDA and CDR2 SQIVND (reference sequence). V lost 0 bases and J lost 0, with 14 bases in between. The length of the CDR3 is 17 residues. DNA for the CDR3: TGTGCCAGTAGTATAGATGCGGGAATCAGGGCTAACTATGGCTACACCTTC. Translation: CASSIDAGIRANYGYTF.

A remark on this clone: In the same sample, other DNA sequences code for this CDR3. The chain joins TRBV14 to TRBJ2-7, with D possibly being TRBD2 (5 bases). CDR3 length equals 14 residues. The germline gives CDR1 SGHDN, CDR2 FVKESK. Trimming took 1 base from V and 2 from J, leaving 9 bases between them. CDR3 residues: CASSQGLGTYEQYF. DNA for the CDR3: TGTGCCAGCAGCCAAGGTCTCGGGACCTACGAGCAGTACTTC.

V and J are TRBV12-3 or TRBV12-4 and TRBJ1-5, with D maybe TRBD1 (5 bases). This CDR3 region has 13 residues. Trimming pared 4 bases from V and 5 bases from J, leaving 9 bases between. The DNA for the CDR3 is TGTGCCAGCAGTTCCAGGGTTGATCAGCCCCAGCATTTT. Its translation: CASSSRVDQPQHF.

This clone was counted a single time. The chain is built from TRBV29-1 and TRBJ2-7; 8 positions agree with TRBD1. The CDR3 is 14 residues long. V gave up 6 bases and J gave up 3 bases; unmatched junction bases: 10. Germline V gene sequence: CDR1 SQVTM, CDR2 ANQGSEA. CDR3 DNA: TGCAGCGTGCTCGGGACAGGCCAGAACTACGAGCAGTACTTC. Translating it yields CSVLGTGQNYEQYF.

The J gene is TRBJ1-5, the V gene TRBV5-6, with no clear D. The V gene lost 0 bases and the J gene lost 0 bases, with 7 bases spanning the gap. CDR1 and CDR2 from the germline V gene are SGHDT and YYEEEE. This CDR3 is built from 15 residues. CDR3 in amino acids: CASSLGGYSNQPQHF. The DNA for the CDR3 is TGTGCCAGCAGCTTGGGAGGGTATAGCAATCAGCCCCAGCATTTT.

This clone was found a few times. The V call is TRBV21-1, the J call TRBJ1-1. TRBV21-1 is recorded as a pseudogene. The CDR3 runs 16 residues. This CDR3 is CASRLWTHLANTEAFF. In DNA, the CDR3 is TGTGCCAGCCGCCTCTGGACGCACTTGGCGAACACTGAAGCTTTCTTT.

V gene TRBV7-9 combines with J gene TRBJ2-1, with D possibly being TRBD2 (6 bases). The CDR3 is 13 residues long. The V gene lost 8 bases and the J gene lost 0 bases, with 8 bases spanning the gap. In germline, CDR1 is SEHNR, CDR2 FQNEAQ (reference sequence). This CDR3 is CASLGGSYNEQFF. In DNA, the CDR3 is TGTGCCAGCCTGGGGGGCTCCTACAATGAGCAGTTCTTC.

The chain links TRBV2 to TRBJ1-6; D gene ambiguous. Germline V gene sequence: CDR1 SNHLY, CDR2 FYNNEI. Trimming pared 6 bases from V and 6 bases from J, leaving 18 bases between. CDR3 length: 16 residues. CDR3 loop: CASRDPERHLNSPLHF. The CDR3, as DNA: TGTGCCAGCAGAGATCCAGAACGGCACCTTAATTCACCCCTCCACTTT.

The chain combines TRBV29-1 with TRBJ2-7; D perhaps matches TRBD2 (5 bases). Per the germline V gene, CDR1 is SQVTM and CDR2 is ANQGSEA. Trimming took off 4 bases at V and 9 bases at J, with 13 bases between the two ends. The CDR3 sequence is 11 residues long. CDR3 nucleotide sequence: TGCAGCGTTGGGCGTGCCGAGGGGCAGTACTTC. The encoded protein is CSVGRAEGQYF.

J is TRBJ1-1 and V is TRBV7-8, with D uncertain. Trimming pared 7 bases from V and 14 bases from J, leaving 20 bases between. CDR3 length: 12 amino acids. Germline V gives CDR1 SGHVS, CDR2 FQNEAQ. Written as DNA, the CDR3 is TGTGCCAGCAACCTAAACGGGGAGGCCCGGTTCTTT. Protein product: CASNLNGEARFF.

The genes are TRBV4-1 and TRBJ1-4, with D perhaps matching TRBD1 (6 bases). V was trimmed by 1 base and J by 4 bases, leaving 19 bases between them. The CDR3 consists of 18 residues. From germline, CDR1 is MGHRA and CDR2 YSYEKL. Here the CDR3 reads CASSQVGRRGGDNEKLFF. As DNA, the CDR3 is TGCGCCAGCAGCCAAGTAGGGCGAAGGGGGGGTGATAATGAAAAACTGTTTTTT.

This clone was found once. V and J are TRBV18 and TRBJ2-4; maybe TRBD1 (5 bases). The CDR3 is made up of 18 amino acids. V lost 0 bases and J 0 bases, leaving 15 bases between the germline ends. The germline V gene has CDR1 KGHSH and CDR2 LQKENI. CDR3 DNA: TGTGCCAGCTCACCACCCCTGAAGGGGATAATAGCCAAAAACATTCAGTACTTC. Protein sequence: CASSPPLKGIIAKNIQYF.

The chain combines TRBV7-2 with TRBJ1-2; D gene uncertain. CDR1 SGHTA and CDR2 FQGNSA come from the germline V gene. Trimming pared 4 bases from V and 0 bases from J, leaving 12 bases between. The CDR3 has 15 amino acids. The CDR3 loop is CASSSYSYSNYGYTF. CDR3 nucleotide sequence: TGTGCCAGCAGCTCCTACAGTTACTCTAACTATGGCTACACCTTC. The complete variable domain, with remaining parts taken from reference TRBV7-2 and TRBJ1-2, reads GAGVSQSPSNKVTEKGKDVELRCDPISGHTALYWYRQSLGQGLEFLIYFQGNSAPDKSGLPSDRFSAERTGGSVSTLTIQRTQQEDSAVYLCASSSYSYSNYGYTFGSGTRLTVV.

The V call is TRBV7-8, the J call TRBJ1-3; D is uncertain. V was shortened by 2 bases and J by 4 bases, with 3 bases between the two germline ends. Germline CDR1 SGHVS, CDR2 FQNEAQ. This CDR3 is built from 12 residues. CDR3 sequence: CASSLQGNTIYF. The CDR3 DNA follows: TGTGCCAGCAGCTTACAGGGAAACACCATATATTTT.

The CDR3 DNA reads as TGTGCCAGCAAGGAGAACACTGAAGCTTTCTTT. Encoded protein: CASKENTEAFF. V and J are TRBV6-5 and TRBJ1-1; D unresolved. Germline assignment: CDR1 MNHEY and CDR2 SVGAGI. This CDR3 contains 11 residues. V dropped 7 bases and J dropped 1 base, with 4 bases sitting between them.

This clone has just one count. V gene TRBV5-1 combines with J gene TRBJ1-2; D remains ambiguous. CDR3 length: 14 amino acids. Germline V gene data show CDR1 as SGHRS and CDR2 as YFSETQ. V gave up 1 base and J gave up 5 bases, with 12 bases separating them. In nucleotides, the CDR3 is TGCGCCAGCAGCTTGAGTGAACCCTCGTATGGCTACACCTTC. Amino acid sequence: CASSLSEPSYGYTF.

J is TRBJ1-6 and V is TRBV4-3, with D possibly TRBD1 on 5 matching bases. Germline lookup yields CDR1 LGHNA and CDR2 YSLEER. V dropped 4 bases and J dropped 7 bases, with 14 bases sitting between them. CDR3 length: 15 residues. The CDR3: CASSLQQRDNSPLHF. The CDR3 DNA reads TGCGCCAGCAGCCTGCAACAGCGGGACAATTCACCCCTCCACTTT.

The chain joins TRBV7-2 to TRBJ1-2, with 8 bases aligning to TRBD1. Germline trimming cut 2 bases from V and 8 bases from J; bases unmatched to any gene: 4. The CDR3 runs to 13 residues. CDR1 and CDR2 from the germline V gene are SGHTA and FQGNSA. CDR3 amino acids: CASSLWTGTGYTF. In DNA form, the CDR3 reads TGTGCCAGCAGCTTATGGACAGGGACCGGCTACACCTTC.

The chain couples TRBV29-1 to TRBJ1-6; 7 nucleotides agree with TRBD1. The CDR3 consists of 13 residues. V shed 6 bases and J 7 bases; nucleotides not matched to a gene: 6. CDR1 SQVTM and CDR2 ANQGSEA come from the germline V gene. The DNA of the CDR3 is TGCAGCGTACAGACAGGGCGGAATTCACCCCTCCACTTT. Translation gives CSVQTGRNSPLHF.

The genes are TRBV7-2 and TRBJ2-7, with 8 bases that match TRBD1. Germline lookup yields CDR1 SGHTA and CDR2 FQGNSA. This CDR3 has 16 residues. The V segment lost 5 bases and the J segment 0 bases; nucleotides outside the gene matches: 9. The CDR3 loop reads CASSPRTGRSSYEQYF. Written as DNA, the CDR3 is TGTGCCAGCAGCCCCAGGACAGGGCGGAGCTCCTACGAGCAGTACTTC.